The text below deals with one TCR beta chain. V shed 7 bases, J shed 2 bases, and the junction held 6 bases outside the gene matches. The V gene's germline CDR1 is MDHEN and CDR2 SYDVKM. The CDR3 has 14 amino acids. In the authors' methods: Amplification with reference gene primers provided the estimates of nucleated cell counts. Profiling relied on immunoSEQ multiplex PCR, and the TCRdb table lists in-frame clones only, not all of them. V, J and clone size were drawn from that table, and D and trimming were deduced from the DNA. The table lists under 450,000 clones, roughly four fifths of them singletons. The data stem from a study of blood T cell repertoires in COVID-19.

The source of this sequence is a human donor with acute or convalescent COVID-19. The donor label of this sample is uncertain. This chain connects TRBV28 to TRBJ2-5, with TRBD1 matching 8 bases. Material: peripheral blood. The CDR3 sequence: CASTGQGGQETQYF. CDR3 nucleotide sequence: TGTGCCAGCACTGGACAGGGCGGTCAAGAGACCCAGTACTTC.